This entry lists 14 T cell receptor beta chains sequenced from one sample in a study of blood T cell repertoires in COVID-19 (dated by TCRdb to between 2020 and 2021). Library construction relied on the immunoSEQ multiplex PCR assay. TCRdb limited this immuneACCESS table to in-frame rearrangements with V and J called. A share of clones is missing; checked studies link under half to unresolved V genes, and the rest is unexplained. This sample is represented by under 250,000 clones; approximately 80% of them were singletons. Clones ranked in the top ten supply more than 6% of the sample. The specimen sequenced was peripheral blood. The receptors come from a woman in her sixties with active or convalescent COVID-19.

The rearrangement uses TRBV28 and TRBJ2-5; 7 bases are shared with TRBD1. This CDR3 has 14 amino acids. The trim removed 5 bases at V and 7 bases at J, leaving 10 bases unmatched. The germline CDR1 and CDR2 sequences are MDHEN and SYDVKM. The CDR3 loop reads CASSAGTVLGTQYF. The DNA for the CDR3 is TGTGCCAGCAGTGCCGGGACAGTTCTAGGGACCCAGTACTTC.

J is TRBJ1-5 and V is TRBV20-1; D perhaps matches TRBD1 (6 bases). The CDR3 is 15 residues long. V lost 3 bases and J lost 0, with 12 bases in between. The germline CDR1 and CDR2 sequences are DFQATT and SNEGSKA (reference sequence). CDR3 region: CSASITGNSNQPQHF. CDR3 bases: TGCAGTGCTAGTATTACAGGGAATAGCAATCAGCCCCAGCATTTT.

The chain combines TRBV5-1 with TRBJ1-1, with D unclear. V was cut by 4 bases and J by 4 bases, with 14 bases left in between. CDR1 and CDR2 from the germline V gene are SGHRS and YFSETQ. CDR3 size: 14 residues. In DNA form, the CDR3 reads TGCGCCAGCAGCCCATCAGGACTCCCCACTGAAGCTTTCTTT. This gives the protein CASSPSGLPTEAFF.

The rearrangement joins TRBV29-1 to TRBJ2-5, with TRBD2 as a possible D gene (5 bases). The germline CDR1 and CDR2 sequences are SQVTM and ANQGSEA. This CDR3 is built from 13 residues. Trimming shortened V by 6 bases and J by 4 bases, and 15 bases separated the two germline ends. The CDR3 bases are TGCAGCGTGACCCCTGGAGCGGCAGAGACCCAGTACTTC. Translation: CSVTPGAAETQYF.

J is TRBJ2-1 and V is TRBV7-9; a weak D match, TRBD2 (5 bases). V was shortened by 0 bases and J by 4 bases, with 10 bases between the two germline ends. Germline V gene lookup returns CDR1 SEHNR and CDR2 FQNEAQ (reference sequence). The CDR3 has 15 residues. The CDR3: CASSLAAEPYNEQFF. For the CDR3, the DNA is TGTGCCAGCAGCTTAGCAGCGGAACCTTACAATGAGCAGTTCTTC. The full variable domain, with the rest looked up from reference TRBV7-9 and TRBJ2-1, is DTGVSQNPRHKITKRGQNVTFRCDPISEHNRLYWYRQTLGQGPEFLTYFQNEAQLEKSRLLSDRFSAERPKGSFSTLEIQRTEQGDSAMYLCASSLAAEPYNEQFFGPGTRLTVL.

The chain joins TRBV5-1 to TRBJ2-7, with D tentatively TRBD1 (6 bases). Trimming removed 0 bases at V and 3 bases at J, with 13 bases between. Germline CDR1 reads SGHRS; CDR2 reads YFSETQ. The CDR3 runs 15 residues. The CDR3: CASSLGGPGNYEQYV. The DNA for the CDR3 is TGCGCCAGCAGCTTGGGGGGGCCGGGCAACTACGAGCAGTACGTC.

The J gene is TRBJ2-2, the V gene TRBV30; 13 bases line up with TRBD2. Germline CDR1 GTSNPN, CDR2 SVGIG (reference sequence). The ends lost 7 bases at V and 3 bases at J; junction bases unmatched: 8. CDR3 size: 16 residues. CDR3 in amino acids: CASKTSGRLYTGELFF. The CDR3 coding sequence is TGTGCCTCAAAGACTAGCGGGAGGCTTTACACCGGGGAGCTGTTTTTT.

This clone appeared once. CDR3 protein: CASSFRGSSSTEAFF. The CDR3 DNA follows: TGTGCCAGCAGCTTCAGGGGGAGCAGCAGCACTGAAGCTTTCTTT. The genes are TRBV11-2 and TRBJ1-1, with 7 bases lining up with TRBD1. Germline V lookup: CDR1 SGHAT, CDR2 FQNNGV. The CDR3 totals 15 residues. V dropped 3 bases and J dropped 4; count of bases not matched to a gene: 8.

The chain employs TRBV19 and TRBJ1-1; the D is unclear. Germline V CDR1 and CDR2: LNHDA, SQIVND (reference sequence). The CDR3 is 13 residues long. Trimming stripped 4 bases from V and 1 base from J, with 7 bases between. The CDR3 region has the DNA TGTGCCAGTAGTACTACAGAGAACACTGAAGCTTTCTTT. This codes for CASSTTENTEAFF.

The J gene is TRBJ1-5, the V gene TRBV19; 7 bases are shared with TRBD1. The J segment lost 2 bases and the V segment lost 4 bases, leaving 5 bases of the junction unmatched. The germline V gene has CDR1 LNHDA and CDR2 SQIVND (reference sequence). This CDR3 is built from 15 residues. This chain's CDR3 is CASSKTGEGNQPQHF. CDR3 DNA: TGTGCCAGTAGTAAAACAGGGGAGGGCAATCAGCCCCAGCATTTT. The full variable domain, rest sourced from reference TRBV19 and TRBJ1-5, is DGGITQSPKYLFRKEGQNVTLSCEQNLNHDAMYWYRQDPGQGLRLIYYSQIVNDFQKGDIAEGYSVSREKKESFPLTVTSAQKNPTAFYLCASSKTGEGNQPQHFGDGTRLSIL.

This chain joins TRBV3-1 (or the pseudogene TRBV3-2) and TRBJ1-2, with TRBD1 matching over 11 bases. After removal of 2 bases from V and 5 bases from J, the junction contained 7 bases not matched to a gene. The V gene's germline CDR1 is LGHDT and CDR2 YNNKEL (reference sequence). The CDR3 covers 16 residues. CDR3 region: CASSQTPGQGAYGYTF. In nucleotides, the CDR3 is TGTGCCAGCAGCCAAACCCCCGGACAGGGGGCATATGGCTACACCTTC.

The CDR3 bases are TGCGCCAGCAGACTGGACAGGGCGTCTGGCTACACCTTC. This translates into CASRLDRASGYTF. The gene calls are TRBV5-1 and TRBJ1-2, with TRBD1 identical over 8 bases. The CDR3 is 13 residues long. Germline trimming cut 5 bases from V and 7 bases from J; bases unmatched to any gene: 7. Germline V gene sequence: CDR1 SGHRS, CDR2 YFSETQ.

J is TRBJ2-7 and V is TRBV19, with D possibly being TRBD1 (5 bases). Germline-derived CDR1 and CDR2 are LNHDA and SQIVND (reference sequence). The CDR3 loop spans 13 amino acids. Trimming shortened V by 2 bases and J by 2 bases, and 7 bases separated the two germline ends. This chain's CDR3 is CASSITGAYEQYF. CDR3 nucleotides: TGTGCCAGTAGTATAACAGGAGCCTACGAGCAGTACTTC. Full variable domain (outside the CDR3, taken from reference TRBV19 and TRBJ2-7): DGGITQSPKYLFRKEGQNVTLSCEQNLNHDAMYWYRQDPGQGLRLIYYSQIVNDFQKGDIAEGYSVSREKKESFPLTVTSAQKNPTAFYLCASSITGAYEQYFGPGTRLTVT.

The chain uses TRBV7-2 and TRBJ2-5, with 8 nucleotides matching TRBD2. The CDR3 loop spans 16 amino acids. The ends lost 4 bases at V and 4 bases at J; junction bases unmatched: 11. CDR1 SGHTA and CDR2 FQGNSA come from the germline V gene. The CDR3 region is CASSSGGGVVGETQYF. CDR3 nucleotide sequence: TGTGCCAGCAGCTCCGGGGGGGGAGTTGTAGGAGAGACCCAGTACTTC.